Each of the 14 T cell receptor beta chains below was sequenced from the same sample in a study of long-term antiretroviral therapy in people with HIV. At survey level, the immunoSEQ assay was run in its v3.0 version. The method was immunoSEQ multiplex PCR; TCRdb's version includes in-frame clones alone and lacks a portion of them. This sample has 20,000 to 25,000 clones, with around 82% found just once. Sequences were derived from unsorted PBMCs, sampled at the start of antiretroviral therapy. The receptors were sampled from a man between 45 and 60 years old with HIV.

This clone has more than one count but fewer than ten. The rearrangement joins TRBV25-1 to TRBJ2-3; 7 nucleotides line up with TRBD2. V lost 6 bases to trimming and J lost 4 bases; unmatched junction nucleotides: 7. Germline V gene sequence: CDR1 MGHDK, CDR2 SYGVNS. This CDR3 comprises 14 residues. This CDR3 is CASSIGGGSDTQYF. The DNA for the CDR3 is TGTGCCAGCAGCATTGGGGGAGGGTCAGATACGCAGTATTTT.

The chain employs TRBV4-1 and TRBJ2-7; TRBD2 matches at 8 bases. The CDR3 sequence is 15 residues long. The V gene end was trimmed by 4 bases and the J gene end by 3 bases; junction bases not matched to a gene: 8. Germline CDR1 MGHRA, CDR2 YSYEKL. The CDR3 spells CASSPRGGASYEQYF. CDR3 DNA sequence: TGCGCCAGCAGCCCCCGGGGGGGTGCAAGCTACGAGCAGTACTTC.

The chain couples TRBV6-5 to TRBJ1-6, with TRBD1 as a possible D gene (5 bases). CDR1 and CDR2 (germline): MNHEY, SVGAGI. Trimming took 0 bases from V and 12 from J, leaving 15 bases between them. The CDR3 length is 15 residues. The CDR3 DNA sequence: TGTGCCAGCAGTTACTCGAAGGCAGGGTATCAACCCCTCCACTTT. Translation: CASSYSKAGYQPLHF.

This clone is deemed medium-sized. This rearrangement joins TRBV28 to TRBJ2-2; possibly TRBD2 for D (6 bases). The V gene's germline CDR1 is MDHEN and CDR2 SYDVKM. V shed 5 bases and J shed 3 bases, with 13 bases lying between them. The CDR3 runs to 15 residues. CDR3 loop: CASSTKERDTGELFF. The CDR3 DNA follows: TGTGCCAGCAGTACCAAAGAGCGGGACACCGGGGAGCTGTTTTTT.

J is TRBJ2-7 and V is TRBV10-3, with D hard to call. The CDR3 length is 12 residues. CDR1 ENHRY and CDR2 SYGVKD come from the germline V gene. The V end lost 4 bases, the J end lost 3 bases, and 7 bases lay between the germline ends. In nucleotides, the CDR3 is TGTGCCATCAGTGTAGTCAGCTACGAGCAGTACTTC. It translates to CAISVVSYEQYF.

The chain uses TRBV21-1 and TRBJ2-7; TRBD1, the D gene given by the table, was not confirmed from the DNA. TRBV21-1 is given as a pseudogene. The CDR3 contains 14 residues. The DNA for the CDR3 is TGTGCCAGCAGCAAAGGGACAGCCGACTACGAGCAGTACTTC. Translation gives CASSKGTADYEQYF.

In this sample, this clone turned up a few times. V gene TRBV28 combines with J gene TRBJ1-3; tentatively, D is TRBD1 (5 bases). CDR1 is MDHEN, CDR2 SYDVKM, per germline. The CDR3 loop spans 16 amino acids. Trimming took off 6 bases at V and 0 bases at J, with 15 bases between the two ends. The CDR3 loop reads CASSPAGLYSGNTIYF. The CDR3, as DNA: TGTGCCAGCAGCCCCGCAGGGTTGTACTCTGGAAACACCATATATTTT.

The rearrangement joins TRBV2 to TRBJ2-2; no clear D gene. The CDR3 length is 14 residues. V shed 7 bases and J shed 5 bases, with 14 bases lying between them. Germline assignment: CDR1 SNHLY and CDR2 FYNNEI. This CDR3 reads CASTRIPRTGELFF. CDR3 DNA sequence: TGTGCCAGCACCCGAATCCCGAGGACCGGGGAGCTGTTTTTT.

The rearrangement uses TRBV9 and TRBJ1-1, with 9 bases aligning to TRBD1. V was pared by 3 bases and J by 12 bases, with 3 bases of the junction left unmatched. CDR1 and CDR2 from the germline V gene are SGDLS and YYNGEE. The length of the CDR3 is 11 residues. The CDR3 sequence is CASSGQGVTFF. CDR3 nucleotide sequence: TGTGCCAGCAGCGGACAGGGGGTAACTTTCTTT.

This sequence joins TRBV5-6 and TRBJ1-2, with 7 bases fitting TRBD1. The V gene's germline CDR1 is SGHDT and CDR2 YYEEEE. Losses at the gene ends were 4 bases for V and 8 bases for J; bases not matched to a gene: 8. The CDR3 covers 13 residues. The CDR3 spells CASSPTGQEGYTF. In DNA, the CDR3 is TGTGCCAGCAGCCCGACAGGGCAGGAAGGCTACACCTTC.

The chain employs TRBV5-5 and TRBJ2-1; D perhaps matches TRBD2 (5 bases). Germline V gives CDR1 SGHKS, CDR2 YYEKEE (reference sequence). V lost 4 bases, J lost 5 bases, and 16 bases lay in between. The CDR3 spans 15 residues. The CDR3 region is CASSPRGRFDNEQFF. The CDR3 DNA sequence: TGTGCCAGCAGCCCCCGGGGTAGATTTGACAATGAGCAGTTCTTC.

V is TRBV7-2 and J is TRBJ2-1, with 9 bases that match TRBD2. This CDR3 comprises 14 residues. Germline trimming cut 4 bases from V and 13 bases from J; bases unmatched to any gene: 11. The V gene's germline CDR1 is SGHTA and CDR2 FQGNSA. For the CDR3, the DNA is TGTGCCAGCAGCTCACTAGCGGGTTCAATCTTACAGTTCTTC. Translating gives CASSSLAGSILQFF. Based on the CDR3 plus reference TRBV7-2 and TRBJ2-1, the full variable domain is GAGVSQSPSNKVTEKGKDVELRCDPISGHTALYWYRQSLGQGLEFLIYFQGNSAPDKSGLPSDRFSAERTGGSVSTLTIQRTQQEDSAVYLCASSSLAGSILQFFGPGTRLTVL.

This rearrangement joins TRBV28 to TRBJ1-5, with no clear D. Trimming stripped 7 bases from V and 7 bases from J, with 14 bases between. In germline, CDR1 is MDHEN, CDR2 SYDVKM. The CDR3 runs to 13 residues. CDR3 in DNA: TGTGCCAGCAATACGGGGTTCGGACAGCCCCAGCATTTT. This gives the protein CASNTGFGQPQHF.

V and J are TRBV7-9 and TRBJ2-1; a weak D match, TRBD2 (5 bases). Germline CDR1 is SEHNR and CDR2 is FQNEAQ (reference sequence). The germline V and J ends were trimmed by 5 bases and 10 bases, with 9 bases remaining between them. The CDR3 totals 11 residues. The CDR3 DNA follows: TGTGCCAGCAGCCCCAGGAGGGAGCAGTTCTTC. Its translation: CASSPRREQFF. Full variable domain (remainder filled in from reference TRBV7-9 and TRBJ2-1): DTGVSQNPRHKITKRGQNVTFRCDPISEHNRLYWYRQTLGQGPEFLTYFQNEAQLEKSRLLSDRFSAERPKGSFSTLEIQRTEQGDSAMYLCASSPRREQFFGPGTRLTVL.